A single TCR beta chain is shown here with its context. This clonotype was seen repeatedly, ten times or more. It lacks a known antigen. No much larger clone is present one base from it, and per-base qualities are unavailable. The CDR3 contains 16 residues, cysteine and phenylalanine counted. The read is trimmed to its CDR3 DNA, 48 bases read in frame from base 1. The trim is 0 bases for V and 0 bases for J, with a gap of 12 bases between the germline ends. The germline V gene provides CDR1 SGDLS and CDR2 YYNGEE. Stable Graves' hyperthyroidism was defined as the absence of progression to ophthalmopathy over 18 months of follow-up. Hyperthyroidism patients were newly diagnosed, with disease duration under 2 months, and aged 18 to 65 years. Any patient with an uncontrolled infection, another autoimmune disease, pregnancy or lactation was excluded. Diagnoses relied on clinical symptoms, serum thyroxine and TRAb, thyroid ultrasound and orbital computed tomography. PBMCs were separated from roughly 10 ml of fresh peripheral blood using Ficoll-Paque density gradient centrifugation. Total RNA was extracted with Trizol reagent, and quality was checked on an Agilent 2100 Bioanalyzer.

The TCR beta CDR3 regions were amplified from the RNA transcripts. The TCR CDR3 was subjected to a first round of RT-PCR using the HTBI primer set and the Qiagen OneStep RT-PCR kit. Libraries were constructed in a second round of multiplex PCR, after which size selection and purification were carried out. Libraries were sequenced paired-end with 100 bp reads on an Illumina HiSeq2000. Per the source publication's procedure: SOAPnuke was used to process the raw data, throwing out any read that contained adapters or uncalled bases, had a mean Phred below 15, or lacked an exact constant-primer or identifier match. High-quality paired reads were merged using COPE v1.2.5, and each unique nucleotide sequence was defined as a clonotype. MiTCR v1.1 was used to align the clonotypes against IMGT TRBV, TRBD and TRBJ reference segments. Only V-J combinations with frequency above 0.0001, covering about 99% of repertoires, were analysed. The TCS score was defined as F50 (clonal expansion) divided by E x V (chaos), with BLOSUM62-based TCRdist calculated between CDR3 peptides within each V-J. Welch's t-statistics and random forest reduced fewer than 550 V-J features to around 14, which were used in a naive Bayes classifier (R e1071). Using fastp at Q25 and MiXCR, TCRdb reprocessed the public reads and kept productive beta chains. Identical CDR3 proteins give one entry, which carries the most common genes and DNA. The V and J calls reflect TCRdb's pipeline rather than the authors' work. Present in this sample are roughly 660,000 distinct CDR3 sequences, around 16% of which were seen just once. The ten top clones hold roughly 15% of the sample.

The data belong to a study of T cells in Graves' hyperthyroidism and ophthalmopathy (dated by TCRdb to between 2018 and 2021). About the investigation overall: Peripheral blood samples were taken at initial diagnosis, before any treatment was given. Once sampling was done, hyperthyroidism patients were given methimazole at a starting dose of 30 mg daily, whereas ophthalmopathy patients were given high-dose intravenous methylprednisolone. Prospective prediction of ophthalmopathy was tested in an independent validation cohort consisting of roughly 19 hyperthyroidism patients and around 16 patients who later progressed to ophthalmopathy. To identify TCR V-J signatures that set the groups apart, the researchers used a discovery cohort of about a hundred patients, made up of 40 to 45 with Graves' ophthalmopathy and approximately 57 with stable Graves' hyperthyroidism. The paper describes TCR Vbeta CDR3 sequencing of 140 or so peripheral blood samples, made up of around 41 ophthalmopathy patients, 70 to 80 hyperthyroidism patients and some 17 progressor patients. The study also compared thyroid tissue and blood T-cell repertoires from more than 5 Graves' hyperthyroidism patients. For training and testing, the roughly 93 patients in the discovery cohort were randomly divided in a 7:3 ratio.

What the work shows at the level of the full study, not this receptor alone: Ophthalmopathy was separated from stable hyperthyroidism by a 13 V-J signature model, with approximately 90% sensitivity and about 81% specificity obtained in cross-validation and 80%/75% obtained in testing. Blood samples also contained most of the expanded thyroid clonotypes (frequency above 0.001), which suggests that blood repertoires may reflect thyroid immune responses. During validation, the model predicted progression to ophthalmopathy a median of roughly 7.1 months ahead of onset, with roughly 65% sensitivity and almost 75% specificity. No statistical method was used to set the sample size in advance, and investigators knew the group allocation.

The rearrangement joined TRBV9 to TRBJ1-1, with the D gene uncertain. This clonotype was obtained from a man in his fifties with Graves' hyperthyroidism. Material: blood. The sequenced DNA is TGTGCCAGCAGCGTAGGTTGGGGATCCATGAACACTGAAGCTTTCTTT. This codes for CASSVGWGSMNTEAFF.